The source of this TCR beta chain is a study of cytomegalovirus exposure and HLA in healthy donors. CDR3 length: 13 amino acids. Germline loops: CDR1 SQVTM, CDR2 ANQGSEA. The junction had 4 bases not matched to a gene; V was cut back by 4 bases and J by 3 bases. General study results and limits: Later on, a genetic analysis was performed. It linked a missense variant in DCLRE1C with V- and J-gene trimming of TCR beta. Earlier results showed most TCR beta V segments being productive about 87% or about 30% of the time.

As for this clone: Its antigen remains unknown.

The primer mix had 60 Vbeta and 13 Jbeta primers. The table came from immunoSEQ multiplex PCR; TCRdb's copy has only in-frame clones and leaves some out. The sample records approximately 82,000 clones, under 80% being singletons. Sequencing used PBMCs. This receptor was identified in a middle-aged man in good health and CMV-seronegative. This chain uses TRBV29-1 with TRBJ1-2; 8 nucleotides match TRBD1. The CDR3 nucleotides read TGCAGCGTTGGAGGGGGACAGGACTATGGCTACACCTTC. Its translation is CSVGGGQDYGYTF.